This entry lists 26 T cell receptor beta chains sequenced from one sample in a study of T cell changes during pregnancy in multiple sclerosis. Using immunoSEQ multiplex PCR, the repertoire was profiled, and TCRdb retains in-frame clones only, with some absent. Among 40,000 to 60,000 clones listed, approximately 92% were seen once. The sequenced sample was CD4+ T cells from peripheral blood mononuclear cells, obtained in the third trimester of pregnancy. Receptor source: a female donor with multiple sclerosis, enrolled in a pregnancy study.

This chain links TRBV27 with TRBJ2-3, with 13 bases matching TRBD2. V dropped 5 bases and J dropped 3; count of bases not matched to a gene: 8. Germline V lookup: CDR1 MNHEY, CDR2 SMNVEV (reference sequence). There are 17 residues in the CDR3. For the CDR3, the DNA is TGTGCCAGCAGTCGGACTAGCGGGAGCCGGGGGACAGATACGCAGTATTTT. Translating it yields CASSRTSGSRGTDTQYF.

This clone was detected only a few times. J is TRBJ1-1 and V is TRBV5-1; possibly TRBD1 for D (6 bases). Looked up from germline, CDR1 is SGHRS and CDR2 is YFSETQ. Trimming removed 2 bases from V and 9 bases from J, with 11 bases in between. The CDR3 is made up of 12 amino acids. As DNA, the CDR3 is TGCGCCAGCAGCTTATTAGGACAGAAAGCTTTCTTT. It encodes CASSLLGQKAFF.

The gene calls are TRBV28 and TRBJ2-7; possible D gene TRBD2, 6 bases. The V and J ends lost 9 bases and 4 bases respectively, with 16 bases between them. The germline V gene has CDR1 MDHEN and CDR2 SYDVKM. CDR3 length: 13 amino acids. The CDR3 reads CARIPWGVYEQYF. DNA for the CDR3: TGTGCCAGAATTCCCTGGGGGGTTTACGAGCAGTACTTC.

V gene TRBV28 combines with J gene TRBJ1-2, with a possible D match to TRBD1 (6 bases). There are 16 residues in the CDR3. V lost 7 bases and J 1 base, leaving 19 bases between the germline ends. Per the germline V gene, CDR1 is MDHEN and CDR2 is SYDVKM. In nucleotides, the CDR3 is TGTGCCAGCACCTTGATGTCAGGGGCCCTTAACTATGGCTACACCTTC. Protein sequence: CASTLMSGALNYGYTF.

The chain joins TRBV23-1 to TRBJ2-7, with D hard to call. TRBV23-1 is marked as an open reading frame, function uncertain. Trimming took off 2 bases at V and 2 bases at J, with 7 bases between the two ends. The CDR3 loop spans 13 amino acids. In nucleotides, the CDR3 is TGCGCCAGCAGTCAAGGGCAGCCCTACGAGCAGTACTTC. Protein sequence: CASSQGQPYEQYF.

CDR3 coding DNA: TGTGCCAGTACCCTATACAATGAGCAGTTCTTC. This gives the protein CASTLYNEQFF. The J gene is TRBJ2-1, the V gene TRBV19; D is unresolved. This CDR3 is built from 11 residues. Germline-derived CDR1 and CDR2 are LNHDA and SQIVND (reference sequence). V lost 7 bases to trimming and J lost 4 bases, with 5 bases between them.

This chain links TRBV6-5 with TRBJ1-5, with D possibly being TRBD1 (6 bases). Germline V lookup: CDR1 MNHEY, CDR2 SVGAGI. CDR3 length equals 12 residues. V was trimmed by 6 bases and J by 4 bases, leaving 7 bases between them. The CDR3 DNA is TGTGCCAGCAGGCAGGGGAATCAGCCCCAGCATTTT. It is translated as CASRQGNQPQHF.

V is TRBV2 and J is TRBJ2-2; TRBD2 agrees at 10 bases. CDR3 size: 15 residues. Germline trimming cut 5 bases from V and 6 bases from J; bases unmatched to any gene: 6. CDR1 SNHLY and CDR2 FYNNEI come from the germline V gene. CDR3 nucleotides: TGTGCCAGCAGTCTAGCGGGAGTATTAGCCGGGGAGCTGTTTTTT. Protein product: CASSLAGVLAGELFF.

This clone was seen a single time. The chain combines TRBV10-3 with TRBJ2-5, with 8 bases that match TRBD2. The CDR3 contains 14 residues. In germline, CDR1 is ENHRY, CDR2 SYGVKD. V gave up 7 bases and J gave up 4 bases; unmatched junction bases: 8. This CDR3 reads CAIKEAGAGETQYF. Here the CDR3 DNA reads TGTGCCATCAAAGAAGCGGGAGCGGGAGAGACCCAGTACTTC.

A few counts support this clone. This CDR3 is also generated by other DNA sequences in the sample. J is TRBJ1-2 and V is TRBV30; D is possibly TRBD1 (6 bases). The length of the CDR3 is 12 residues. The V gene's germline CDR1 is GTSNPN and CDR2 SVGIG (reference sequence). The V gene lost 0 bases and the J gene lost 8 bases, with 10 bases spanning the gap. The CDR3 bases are TGTGCCTGGAGTGTACAGGGAAGGGGCTACACCTTC. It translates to CAWSVQGRGYTF.

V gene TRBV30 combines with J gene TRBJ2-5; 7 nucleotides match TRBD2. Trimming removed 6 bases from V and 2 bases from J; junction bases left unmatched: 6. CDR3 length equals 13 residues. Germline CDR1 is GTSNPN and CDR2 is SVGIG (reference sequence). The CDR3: CACSTGLQETQYF. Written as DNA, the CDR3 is TGTGCCTGTAGTACGGGACTACAAGAGACCCAGTACTTC.

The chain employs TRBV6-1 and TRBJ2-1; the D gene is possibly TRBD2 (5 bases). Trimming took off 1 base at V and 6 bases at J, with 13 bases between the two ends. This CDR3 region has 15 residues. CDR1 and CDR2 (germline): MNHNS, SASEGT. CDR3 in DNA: TGTGCCAGCAGTGAAGGGTCTAGCCGAATCAATGAGCAGTTCTTC. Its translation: CASSEGSSRINEQFF.

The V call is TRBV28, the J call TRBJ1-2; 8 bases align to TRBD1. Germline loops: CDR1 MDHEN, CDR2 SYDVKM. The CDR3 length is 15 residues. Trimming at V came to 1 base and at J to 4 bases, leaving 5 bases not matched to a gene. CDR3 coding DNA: TGTGCCAGCAGTTTATCGGACAGGGTTCTCTATGGCTACACCTTC. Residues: CASSLSDRVLYGYTF.

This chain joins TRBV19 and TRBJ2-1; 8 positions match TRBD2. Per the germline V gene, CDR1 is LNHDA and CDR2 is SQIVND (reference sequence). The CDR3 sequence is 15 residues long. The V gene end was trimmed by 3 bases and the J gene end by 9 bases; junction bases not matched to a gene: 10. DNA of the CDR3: TGTGCCAGTAGTATTCGGACCGGGAGGGCGGCTGAGCAGTTCTTC. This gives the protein CASSIRTGRAAEQFF.

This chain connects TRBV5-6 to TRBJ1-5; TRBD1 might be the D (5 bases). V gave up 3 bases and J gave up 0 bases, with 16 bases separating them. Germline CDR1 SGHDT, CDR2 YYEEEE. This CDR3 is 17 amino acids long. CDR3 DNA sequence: TGTGCCAGCAGCTATAGACGGGGGGTATATAGCAATCAGCCCCAGCATTTT. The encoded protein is CASSYRRGVYSNQPQHF.

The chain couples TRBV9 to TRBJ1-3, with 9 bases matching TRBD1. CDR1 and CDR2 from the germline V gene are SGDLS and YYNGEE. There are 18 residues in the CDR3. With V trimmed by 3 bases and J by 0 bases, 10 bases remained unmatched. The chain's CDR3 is CASSAPGQGTLSGNTIYF. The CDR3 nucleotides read TGTGCCAGCAGCGCCCCGGGACAGGGAACCCTCTCTGGAAACACCATATATTTT.

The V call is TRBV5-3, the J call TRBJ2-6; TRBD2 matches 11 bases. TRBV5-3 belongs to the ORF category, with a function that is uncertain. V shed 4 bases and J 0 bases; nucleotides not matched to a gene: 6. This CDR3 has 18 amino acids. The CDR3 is CARSLIAGGPSGANVLTF. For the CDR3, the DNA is TGTGCCAGAAGCCTTATAGCGGGAGGGCCCTCTGGGGCCAACGTCCTGACTTTC.

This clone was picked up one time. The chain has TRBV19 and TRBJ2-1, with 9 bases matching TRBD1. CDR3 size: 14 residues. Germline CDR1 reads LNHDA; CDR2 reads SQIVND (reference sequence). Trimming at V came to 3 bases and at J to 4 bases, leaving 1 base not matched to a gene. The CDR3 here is CASSIGTGYNEQFF. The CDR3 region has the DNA TGTGCCAGTAGTATCGGGACAGGGTACAATGAGCAGTTCTTC.

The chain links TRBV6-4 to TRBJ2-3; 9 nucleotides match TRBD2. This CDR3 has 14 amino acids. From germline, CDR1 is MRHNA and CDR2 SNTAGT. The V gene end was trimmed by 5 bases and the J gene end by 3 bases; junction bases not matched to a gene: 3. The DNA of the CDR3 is TGTGCCAGCAGTCGTAGCGGGAGTACAGATACGCAGTATTTT. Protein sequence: CASSRSGSTDTQYF.

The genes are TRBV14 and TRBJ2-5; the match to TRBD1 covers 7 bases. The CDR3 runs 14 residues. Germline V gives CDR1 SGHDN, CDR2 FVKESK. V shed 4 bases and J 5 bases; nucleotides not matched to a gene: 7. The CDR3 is CASSRQGWGETQYF. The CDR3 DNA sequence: TGTGCCAGCAGCCGACAGGGCTGGGGGGAGACCCAGTACTTC. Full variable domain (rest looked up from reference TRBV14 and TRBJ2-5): EAGVTQFPSHSVIEKGQTVTLRCDPISGHDNLYWYRRVMGKEIKFLLHFVKESKQDESGMPNNRFLAERTGGTYSTLKVQPAELEDSGVYFCASSRQGWGETQYFGPGTRLLVL.

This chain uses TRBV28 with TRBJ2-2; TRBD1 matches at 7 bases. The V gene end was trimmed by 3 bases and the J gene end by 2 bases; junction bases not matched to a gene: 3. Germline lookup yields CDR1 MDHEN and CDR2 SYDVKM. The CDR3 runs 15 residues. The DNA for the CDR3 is TGTGCCAGCAGTTTGGGGGACAGCAACACCGGGGAGCTGTTTTTT. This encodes CASSLGDSNTGELFF.

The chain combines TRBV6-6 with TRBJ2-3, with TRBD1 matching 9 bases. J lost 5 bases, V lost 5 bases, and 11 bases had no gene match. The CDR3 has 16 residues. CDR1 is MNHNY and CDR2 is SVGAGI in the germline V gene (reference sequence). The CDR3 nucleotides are TGTGCCAGCAGTAGGCCACAGGGGGCTGAGGGAGATACGCAGTATTTT. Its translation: CASSRPQGAEGDTQYF.

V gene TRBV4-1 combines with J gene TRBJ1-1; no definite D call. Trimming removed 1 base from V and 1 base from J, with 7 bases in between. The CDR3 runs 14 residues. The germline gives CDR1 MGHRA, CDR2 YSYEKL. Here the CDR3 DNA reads TGCGCCAGCAGCCAAGGGGCAGGGAACACTGAAGCTTTCTTT. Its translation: CASSQGAGNTEAFF.

CDR3 nucleotides: TGTGCCAGCAGCTTAGAGTCAGGGGGGTACGGAAACATTCAGTACTTC. As protein: CASSLESGGYGNIQYF. The chain carries TRBV7-8 and TRBJ2-4; D might be TRBD1 (7 bases). This CDR3 comprises 16 residues. Germline values: CDR1 SGHVS, CDR2 FQNEAQ. V dropped 1 base and J dropped 6 bases, with 16 bases sitting between them.

CDR3: CASSLIGVAGNTIYF. The CDR3 nucleotides are TGTGCCAGCAGTTTAATCGGGGTCGCTGGAAACACCATATATTTT. The genes are TRBV28 and TRBJ1-3; D is unclear. Trimming took off 2 bases at V and 2 bases at J, with 10 bases between the two ends. The CDR3 has 15 amino acids. Germline assignment: CDR1 MDHEN and CDR2 SYDVKM. Based on the CDR3 plus reference TRBV28 and TRBJ1-3, the full variable domain is DVKVTQSSRYLVKRTGEKVFLECVQDMDHENMFWYRQDPGLGLRLIYFSYDVKMKEKGDIPEGYSVSREKKERFSLILESASTNQTSMYLCASSLIGVAGNTIYFGEGSWLTVV.

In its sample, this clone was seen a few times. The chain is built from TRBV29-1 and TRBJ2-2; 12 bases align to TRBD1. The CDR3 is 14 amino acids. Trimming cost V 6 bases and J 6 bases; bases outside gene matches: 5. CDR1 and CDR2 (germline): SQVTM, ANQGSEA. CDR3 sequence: CSVGTGGASGELFF. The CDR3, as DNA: TGCAGCGTAGGGACAGGGGGCGCGTCCGGGGAGCTGTTTTTT.